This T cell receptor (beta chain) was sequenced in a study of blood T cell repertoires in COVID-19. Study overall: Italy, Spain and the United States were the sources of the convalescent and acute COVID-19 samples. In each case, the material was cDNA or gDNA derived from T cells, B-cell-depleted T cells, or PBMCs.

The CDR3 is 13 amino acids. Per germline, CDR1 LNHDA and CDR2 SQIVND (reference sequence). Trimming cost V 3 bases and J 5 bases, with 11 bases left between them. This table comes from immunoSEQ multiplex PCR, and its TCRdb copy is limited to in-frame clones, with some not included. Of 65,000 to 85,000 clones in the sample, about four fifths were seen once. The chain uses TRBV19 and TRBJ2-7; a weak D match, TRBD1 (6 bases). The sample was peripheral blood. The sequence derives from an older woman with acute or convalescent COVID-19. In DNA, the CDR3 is TGTGCCAGTAGTATCACAGGGACCGACGAGCAGTACTTC. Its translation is CASSITGTDEQYF.